A single sample gave rise to the 15 T cell receptor beta chains below, sequenced in a study of cytomegalovirus exposure and HLA in healthy donors. In the PCR, 60 Vbeta and 13 Jbeta primers were used. The repertoire was sequenced with immunoSEQ multiplex PCR; TCRdb's copy has only in-frame clones and lacks some. This sample has around 120,000 clones, with 60% to 85% found just once. The sequencing sample was made of PBMCs. The receptors stem from a woman between 35 and 50 years old in good health and CMV-seropositive.

The chain couples TRBV19 to TRBJ1-2; weak D call: TRBD1 (6 bases). The germline V gene encodes CDR1 LNHDA and CDR2 SQIVND (reference sequence). The CDR3 is made up of 15 amino acids. V lost 1 base, J lost 6 bases, and 15 bases lay in between. For the CDR3, the DNA is TGTGCCAGTAGTATAGCTGGGGGGGCGCGGGATGGCTACACCTTC. It specifies CASSIAGGARDGYTF.

This clone has only one observation. This sequence joins TRBV27 and TRBJ2-7, with TRBD1 identical over 10 bases. The CDR3 consists of 15 residues. Germline CDR1 reads MNHEY; CDR2 reads SMNVEV (reference sequence). The ends lost 2 bases at V and 3 bases at J; junction bases unmatched: 4. The CDR3 DNA follows: TGTGCCAGCAGTTTAAAGACAGGGGGCTTCTACGAGCAGTACTTC. It translates to CASSLKTGGFYEQYF.

The V gene is TRBV9, the J gene TRBJ2-7; D ambiguous. This CDR3 spans 15 amino acids. V gave up 0 bases and J gave up 0 bases, with 10 bases separating them. CDR1 SGDLS and CDR2 YYNGEE come from the germline V gene. The CDR3, as DNA: TGTGCCAGCAGCGTAGCGAGCTCCCCCTCCTACGAGCAGTACTTC. It encodes CASSVASSPSYEQYF.

The sample holds one count of this clone. The rearrangement links TRBV25-1 to TRBJ2-5; the D gene is possibly TRBD1 (8 bases). Trimming cost V 5 bases and J 2 bases, with 21 bases left between them. The CDR3 totals 17 residues. Germline V gene lookup returns CDR1 MGHDK and CDR2 SYGVNS. CDR3 bases: TGTGCCAGCAGTCCTTCTTTCGGACAGGGAGGGCAAGAGACCCAGTACTTC. It specifies CASSPSFGQGGQETQYF.

The rearrangement uses TRBV6-1 and TRBJ1-1; D gene ambiguous. The CDR3 loop spans 12 amino acids. The V and J ends lost 5 bases and 3 bases respectively, with 7 bases between them. The V gene's germline CDR1 is MNHNS and CDR2 SASEGT. The CDR3: CASSSLYTEAFF. CDR3 in DNA: TGTGCCAGCAGTTCCCTCTACACTGAAGCTTTCTTT.

The chain employs TRBV4-2 and TRBJ2-2; 8 bases map to TRBD2. Germline V gene data show CDR1 as LGHNA and CDR2 as YNFKEQ. The CDR3 is 18 amino acids. The V gene end was trimmed by 1 base and the J gene end by 5 bases; junction bases not matched to a gene: 12. In DNA, the CDR3 is TGTGCCAGCAGCCAAGGAGGCCAAGGGACGGGAGGGACCGGGGAGCTGTTTTTT. This gives the protein CASSQGGQGTGGTGELFF.

The chain employs TRBV19 and TRBJ1-1, with a tentative D call TRBD1 (6 bases). From germline, CDR1 is LNHDA and CDR2 SQIVND (reference sequence). Between the trimmed V and J ends, which lost 4 bases and 3 bases, there was a span of 18 bases. The length of the CDR3 is 16 residues. CDR3 DNA: TGTGCCAGTAGTAGGTTGGCCTCCTCAGGGGACACTGAAGCTTTCTTT. This translates into CASSRLASSGDTEAFF.

The rearrangement uses TRBV7-9 and TRBJ1-1; D call uncertain. Deletions cut 0 bases from V and 1 base from J, with 15 bases between. Looked up from germline, CDR1 is SEHNR and CDR2 is FQNEAQ (reference sequence). The CDR3 totals 17 residues. CDR3 bases: TGTGCCAGCAGCTTAGCTTTCCAGCGAAAGAGGAACACTGAAGCTTTCTTT. Translated: CASSLAFQRKRNTEAFF.

This clone has just a few counts. This chain connects TRBV7-3 to TRBJ2-1; TRBD2 matches 10 bases. V lost 5 bases and J lost 5; bases outside the gene matches: 6. Germline CDR1 reads SGHTA; CDR2 reads FQGTGA. The CDR3 has 15 amino acids. The CDR3 DNA reads as TGTGCCAGCAGCCTTAGCGGGAGGAGTCACAATGAGCAGTTCTTC. It encodes CASSLSGRSHNEQFF.

This clone was counted only a few times. This chain connects TRBV6-1 to TRBJ1-6, with D uncertain. Germline V CDR1 and CDR2: MNHNS, SASEGT. Trimming shortened V by 6 bases and J by 5 bases, and 8 bases separated the two germline ends. This CDR3 has 13 residues. The CDR3 coding sequence is TGTGCCAGCAGGCGGCAGAATAATTCACCCCTCCACTTT. The encoded protein is CASRRQNNSPLHF.

In DNA form, the CDR3 reads TGTGCCAGTAGTCCAGCGGGTCCAGGGACCCAGTACTTC. As protein: CASSPAGPGTQYF. The gene calls are TRBV19 and TRBJ2-5, with D maybe TRBD2 (6 bases). V lost 5 bases and J 7 bases, leaving 14 bases between the germline ends. The CDR3 contains 13 residues. Germline CDR1 is LNHDA and CDR2 is SQIVND (reference sequence). Full variable domain (rest looked up from reference TRBV19 and TRBJ2-5): DGGITQSPKYLFRKEGQNVTLSCEQNLNHDAMYWYRQDPGQGLRLIYYSQIVNDFQKGDIAEGYSVSREKKESFPLTVTSAQKNPTAFYLCASSPAGPGTQYFGPGTRLLVL.

The chain carries TRBV30 and TRBJ1-6; the D gene is possibly TRBD1 (5 bases). This CDR3 has 13 amino acids. Trimming left V 1 base short and J 8 bases short, with 9 bases between. Germline V lookup: CDR1 GTSNPN, CDR2 SVGIG (reference sequence). The CDR3 DNA reads as TGTGCCTGGAGTGCTGACAGATATTCACCCCTCCACTTT. It encodes CAWSADRYSPLHF.

This chain uses TRBV29-1 with TRBJ1-2, with 11 bases fitting TRBD1. The V and J ends lost 1 base and 3 bases, in that order; junction bases with no gene match: 4. The CDR3 is made up of 15 amino acids. Germline lookup yields CDR1 SQVTM and CDR2 ANQGSEA. The CDR3 DNA reads as TGCAGCGTTGAAGTAAAGGGACAGGGGGACTATGGCTACACCTTC. Protein: CSVEVKGQGDYGYTF.

J is TRBJ1-1 and V is TRBV7-9; tentative D call: TRBD1 (6 bases). CDR1 and CDR2 from the germline V gene are SEHNR and FQNEAQ (reference sequence). The CDR3 spans 15 residues. The V gene lost 0 bases and the J gene lost 6 bases, with 14 bases spanning the gap. Written as DNA, the CDR3 is TGTGCCAGCAGCTTAGCGCAGGGGCCGGAGGCTGAAGCTTTCTTT. Its translation: CASSLAQGPEAEAFF.

This rearrangement joins TRBV4-1 to TRBJ1-3, with TRBD1 matching 7 bases. CDR3 length: 15 residues. The V and J ends lost 1 base and 1 base, in that order; junction bases with no gene match: 1. CDR1 is MGHRA, CDR2 YSYEKL, per germline. The CDR3 protein is CASSQGQGSGNTIYF. DNA for the CDR3: TGCGCCAGCAGCCAAGGACAGGGTTCTGGAAACACCATATATTTT.